The sequence of this TCR beta chain was determined in a study of human T cells and chemical hapten exposure. This CDR3 comprises 10 residues. From germline, CDR1 is SGHTA and CDR2 FQGNSA. Between the trimmed V and J ends, which lost 2 bases and 7 bases, there was a span of 1 base. Sample time point: patch test 1, 2 weeks after DPC sensitization. Treatment here: therapeutic diphenylcyclopropenone sensitization with weekly scalp DPC. TCRdb ran MiXCR on the RACE reads and lists one entry per CDR3 protein. The sample records tens of thousands of distinct CDR3 sequences, about 32% being singletons. The chain couples TRBV7-2 to TRBJ2-3; D uncertain. The receptor was derived from a man in his forties with alopecia areata. Some clones in this sample may be carry-over from other donors' samples. Sequences were derived from whole blood, sampled in connection with sensitization to the hapten diphenylcyclopropenone (DPC). Here the CDR3 DNA reads TGTGCCAGCAGCTTAAATACGCAGTATTTT. This encodes CASSLNTQYF.